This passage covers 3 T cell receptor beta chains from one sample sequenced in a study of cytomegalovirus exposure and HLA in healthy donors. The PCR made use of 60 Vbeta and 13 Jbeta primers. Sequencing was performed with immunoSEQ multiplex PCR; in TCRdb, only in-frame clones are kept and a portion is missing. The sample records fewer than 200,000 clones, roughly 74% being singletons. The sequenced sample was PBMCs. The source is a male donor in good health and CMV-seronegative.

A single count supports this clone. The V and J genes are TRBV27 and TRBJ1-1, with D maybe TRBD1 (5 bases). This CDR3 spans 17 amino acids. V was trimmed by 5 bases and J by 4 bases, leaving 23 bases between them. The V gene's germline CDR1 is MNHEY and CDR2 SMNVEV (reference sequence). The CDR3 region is CASSPNGVIRGSTEAFF. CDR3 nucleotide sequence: TGTGCCAGCAGTCCTAATGGGGTAATAAGGGGAAGCACTGAAGCTTTCTTT.

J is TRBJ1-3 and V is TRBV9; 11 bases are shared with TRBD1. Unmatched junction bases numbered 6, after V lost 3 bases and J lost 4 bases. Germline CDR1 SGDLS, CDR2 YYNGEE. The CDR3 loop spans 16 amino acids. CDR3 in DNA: TGTGCCAGCAGCGGGGGACAGGGGGAGCTGGGAAACACCATATATTTT. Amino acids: CASSGGQGELGNTIYF.

The CDR3 bases are TGTGCCAGCAGTTTGCGCCGTTTCTCCTACGAGCAGTACTTC. Its translation is CASSLRRFSYEQYF. The gene calls are TRBV28 and TRBJ2-7; D unresolved. CDR3 size: 14 residues. With 3 bases removed from V and 0 bases from J, the gap between germline ends came to 9 bases. CDR1 MDHEN and CDR2 SYDVKM come from the germline V gene.